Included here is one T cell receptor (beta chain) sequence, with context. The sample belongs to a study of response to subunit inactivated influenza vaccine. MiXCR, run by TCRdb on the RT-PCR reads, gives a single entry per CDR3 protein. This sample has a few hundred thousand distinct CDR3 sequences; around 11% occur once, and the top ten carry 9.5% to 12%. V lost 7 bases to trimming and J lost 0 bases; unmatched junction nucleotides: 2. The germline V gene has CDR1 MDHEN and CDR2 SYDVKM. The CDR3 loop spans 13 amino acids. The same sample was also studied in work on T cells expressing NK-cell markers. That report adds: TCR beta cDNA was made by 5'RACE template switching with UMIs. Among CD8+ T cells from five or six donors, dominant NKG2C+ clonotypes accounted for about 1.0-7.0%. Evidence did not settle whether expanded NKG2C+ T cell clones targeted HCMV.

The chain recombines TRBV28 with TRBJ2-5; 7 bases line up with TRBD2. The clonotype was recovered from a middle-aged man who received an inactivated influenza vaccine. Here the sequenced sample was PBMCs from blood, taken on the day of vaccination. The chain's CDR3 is CASTGGHQETQYF. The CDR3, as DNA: TGTGCCAGCACGGGGGGACACCAAGAGACCCAGTACTTC.